What follows are 12 T cell receptor beta chains derived from one specimen sequenced in a study of a mutant IDH1 vaccine in newly diagnosed glioma. The time point was: baseline, week 1 (first vaccination visit). Treatment given: pre-vaccination baseline after standard-of-care therapy. Method: immunoSEQ multiplex PCR; TCRdb's copy keeps in-frame clones and lacks some. The sample shows about 66,000 clones, just over 85% of them seen only once. Sample: PBMCs, taken from a glioma patient treated with radiotherapy, temozolomide or both. The source of these receptors is a man aged 30 to 45 with glioma.

This CDR3 reads CAWSGTRWRNEQYF. DNA for the CDR3: TGTGCCTGGAGTGGGACTCGTTGGCGGAACGAGCAGTACTTC. J is TRBJ2-7 and V is TRBV30; possible D gene TRBD2, 5 bases. The CDR3 sequence is 14 residues long. V was pared by 1 base and J by 5 bases, with 15 bases between. Per the germline V gene, CDR1 is GTSNPN and CDR2 is SVGIG (reference sequence).

Comments on this clone: One end of the junction fails to match germline, which may point to a read error. Other DNA sequences within the sample encode an identical CDR3. The V and J genes are TRBV7-9 and TRBJ1-2; 7 bases are a match to TRBD1. The CDR3 totals 16 residues. The V gene's germline CDR1 is SEHNR and CDR2 FQNEAQ (reference sequence). The CDR3 nucleotides read TGCGCCAGCAGCTCCCTAGACAGGGAGTATGGGTATGGCTACACCTTC. This gives the protein CASSSLDREYGYGYTF.

V and J are TRBV2 and TRBJ1-2; D is undetermined. The CDR3 sequence is 11 residues long. Germline V CDR1 and CDR2: SNHLY, FYNNEI. Trimming cost V 0 bases and J 8 bases, with 4 bases left between them. CDR3 DNA: TGTGCCAGCAGTGAAGCTGGAGGCTACACCTTC. It encodes CASSEAGGYTF.

This chain uses TRBV7-7 with TRBJ2-1, with a possible D match to TRBD1 (5 bases). Germline CDR1 is SSHAT and CDR2 is FNYEAQ (reference sequence). The CDR3 sequence is 14 residues long. V lost 2 bases to trimming and J lost 5 bases, with 10 bases between them. CDR3 region: CASSLQGYNNEQFF. In nucleotides, the CDR3 is TGTGCCAGCAGCTTACAGGGATACAACAATGAGCAGTTCTTC.

The rearrangement links TRBV6-5 to TRBJ1-3; 8 bases map to TRBD1. J gave up 2 bases and V 7 bases, and 4 bases lay outside the gene matches. From germline, CDR1 is MNHEY and CDR2 SVGAGI. This CDR3 spans 14 amino acids. CDR3 sequence: CASNRGYPGNTIYF. The CDR3 coding sequence is TGTGCCAGCAACAGGGGGTATCCTGGAAACACCATATATTTT.

The rearrangement joins TRBV6-4 to TRBJ1-2; possible D gene TRBD1, 6 bases. CDR3 length equals 14 residues. V was trimmed by 3 bases and J by 7 bases, leaving 15 bases between them. Germline CDR1 and CDR2: MRHNA and SNTAGT. CDR3 sequence: CASSDETGARGYTF. CDR3 in DNA: TGTGCCAGCAGTGATGAGACAGGAGCCCGTGGCTACACCTTC.

The chain joins TRBV6-5 to TRBJ1-3; tentative D call: TRBD1 (6 bases). Germline-derived CDR1 and CDR2 are MNHEY and SVGAGI. The CDR3 runs 15 residues. Deletions cut 5 bases from V and 4 bases from J, with 15 bases between. The DNA for the CDR3 is TGTGCCAGCAGTCTTGTGGGGGCGGTGGGAAACACCATATATTTT. The encoded protein is CASSLVGAVGNTIYF.

The chain couples TRBV27 to TRBJ2-4; TRBD1 agrees at 8 bases. The CDR3 sequence is 14 residues long. V lost 4 bases, J lost 8 bases, and 7 bases stayed unmatched. Germline V CDR1 and CDR2: MNHEY, SMNVEV (reference sequence). CDR3 protein: CASSSGQGIDIQYF. CDR3 DNA: TGTGCCAGCAGTTCCGGACAGGGTATAGACATTCAGTACTTC.

The chain links TRBV7-9 to TRBJ2-7; the match to TRBD2 covers 10 bases. The germline V gene encodes CDR1 SEHNR and CDR2 FQNEAQ (reference sequence). Trimming at V came to 3 bases and at J to 4 bases, leaving 3 bases not matched to a gene. The CDR3 covers 14 residues. The CDR3 DNA follows: TGTGCCAGCAGCTTGACTAGCGGGTCGTACGAGCAGTACTTC. This gives the protein CASSLTSGSYEQYF. Full variable domain (remainder filled in from reference TRBV7-9 and TRBJ2-7): DTGVSQNPRHKITKRGQNVTFRCDPISEHNRLYWYRQTLGQGPEFLTYFQNEAQLEKSRLLSDRFSAERPKGSFSTLEIQRTEQGDSAMYLCASSLTSGSYEQYFGPGTRLTVT.

The chain recombines TRBV7-9 with TRBJ1-1; D not certain. V dropped 0 bases and J dropped 6 bases, with 17 bases sitting between them. Per germline, CDR1 SEHNR and CDR2 FQNEAQ (reference sequence). The CDR3 has 16 amino acids. The CDR3 DNA follows: TGTGCCAGCAGCTTAGCTTTGGGAACCCGGGCCGCTGAAGCTTTCTTT. It translates to CASSLALGTRAAEAFF.

Written as DNA, the CDR3 is TGCGCCAGCATTCCACTAGCGGGGGGCCCAACGGGTACGCAGTATTTT. Encoded protein: CASIPLAGGPTGTQYF. This chain joins TRBV5-1 and TRBJ2-3; TRBD2 agrees at 12 bases. Germline V CDR1 and CDR2: SGHRS, YFSETQ. Trimming cost V 6 bases and J 8 bases; bases outside gene matches: 13. The CDR3 length is 16 residues.

The chain is built from TRBV5-4 and TRBJ1-2; D is perhaps TRBD1 (5 bases). This CDR3 is built from 14 residues. From germline, CDR1 is SGHNT and CDR2 YYREEE (reference sequence). The ends were cut back, 5 bases at V and 2 bases at J, with 13 bases in the middle. The CDR3 DNA sequence: TGTGCCAGCAGGCTTCCTGGGGGAAACTATGGCTACACCTTC. Amino acid sequence: CASRLPGGNYGYTF.